The rows below give T cell receptor beta chains drawn from one sample of a study of blood T cell repertoires in COVID-19. The assay was immunoSEQ multiplex PCR, and TCRdb's table has in-frame clones only and misses some. Counted here are about 400,000 clones, nearly 90% occurring once; the ten biggest clones make up just under 2%. The sample consisted of PBMCs or T cells enriched from blood (not recorded which). The receptors stem from a woman in her late teens or twenties with acute COVID-19. Both conserved end residues are part of each CDR3. Each record gives: CDR3 DNA, CDR3 protein, D gene, J gene, clone size, V gene. D genes are given only for firm matches. Clone size, where shown, is once, few, many, or a class for clones that have expanded.

DNA: TGTGCCAGTAGTATAACTGGGGCTTACGAGCAGTACTTC
CDR3: CASSITGAYEQYF
D: -
J: TRBJ2-7
size: once
V: TRBV19

DNA: TGCGCCAGCAGCCAGGGAGCGGGGCTCGGCTATGGCTACACCTTC
CDR3: CASSQGAGLGYGYTF
D: -
J: TRBJ1-2
size: -
V: TRBV4-1

DNA: TGCGCCAGCAGCTTTAAGGAGGGCGCAGATACGCAGTATTTT
CDR3: CASSFKEGADTQYF
D: -
J: TRBJ2-3
size: once
V: TRBV5-1

DNA: TGTGCCAGTAGTATGGGACAGAATAATTCACCCCTCCACTTT
CDR3: CASSMGQNNSPLHF
D: TRBD1
J: TRBJ1-6
size: -
V: TRBV19

DNA: TGTGCCAGCAGTACCCCCGGGACAGGGGTGCAGCCCCAGCATTTT
CDR3: CASSTPGTGVQPQHF
D: TRBD1
J: TRBJ1-5
size: -
V: TRBV28

DNA: TGTGCCACCAGCAAGAGGGAGACTCCTGATCACAATGAGCAGTTCTTC
CDR3: CATSKRETPDHNEQFF
D: -
J: TRBJ2-1
size: -
V: TRBV15

DNA: TGTGCCAGCAGCCGGCGGATTAATCAGCCCCAGCATTTT
CDR3: CASSRRINQPQHF
D: -
J: TRBJ1-5
size: -
V: TRBV27

DNA: TGTGCCATCAGAGGCCAAGGCATAAGCGGACAGGGGCTGTACGAGCAGTACTTC
CDR3: CAIRGQGISGQGLYEQYF
D: TRBD1
J: TRBJ2-7
size: -
V: TRBV10-3

DNA: TGTGCCACCAGCAGAGGAACGGGGGGGATCTACAATGAGCAGTTCTTC
CDR3: CATSRGTGGIYNEQFF
D: TRBD2
J: TRBJ2-1
size: -
V: TRBV15

DNA: TGTGCCAGCCGTCCGGGACCCGCGGGGCATGAAAAACTGTTTTTT
CDR3: CASRPGPAGHEKLFF
D: -
J: TRBJ1-4
size: -
V: TRBV7-2

DNA: TGTGCCAGCAGCCATAAGCGGTATGGCTACACCTTC
CDR3: CASSHKRYGYTF
D: -
J: TRBJ1-2
size: -
V: TRBV7-9

DNA: TGTGCCAGCAGCCAAGTGGGACAAGGTCTGAACGAGCAGTACTTC
CDR3: CASSQVGQGLNEQYF
D: -
J: TRBJ2-7
size: -
V: TRBV14

DNA: TGTGCCAGCAGCAGAAGGACAGGGCGGTCTGAAGCTTTCTTT
CDR3: CASSRRTGRSEAFF
D: TRBD1
J: TRBJ1-1
size: -
V: TRBV28

DNA: TGTGCCAGCAGTGCCCGACAGGGTCAAGCTTTCTTT
CDR3: CASSARQGQAFF
D: TRBD1
J: TRBJ1-1
size: -
V: TRBV28

DNA: TGTGCCAGCAGAAGTAGCGGGGGGGACCTCGGGGAGCTGTTTTTT
CDR3: CASRSSGGDLGELFF
D: TRBD2
J: TRBJ2-2
size: -
V: TRBV28

DNA: TGTGCCAGCAGAAAAACGACAGGGGACCGTAATCAGCCCCAGCATTTT
CDR3: CASRKTTGDRNQPQHF
D: TRBD1
J: TRBJ1-5
size: -
V: TRBV5-5

DNA: TGTGCCAGTAGTATTGGACGGGAGAACACTGAAGCTTTCTTT
CDR3: CASSIGRENTEAFF
D: -
J: TRBJ1-1
size: -
V: TRBV19

DNA: TGTGCCAGCAGCCAGGCCGCAGGGGCGTCCTCTGGAAACACCATATATTTT
CDR3: CASSQAAGASSGNTIYF
D: -
J: TRBJ1-3
size: -
V: TRBV3-1/TRBV3-2

DNA: TGTGCCAGCAGTTTAGGGCGGGCCGGGCAGTTCTTC
CDR3: CASSLGRAGQFF
D: -
J: TRBJ2-1
size: -
V: TRBV12-3/TRBV12-4

DNA: TGTGCCAGTACCCCTTGGGCAGGGGGGTCGGAACCCCAGCATTTT
CDR3: CASTPWAGGSEPQHF
D: TRBD1
J: TRBJ1-5
size: -
V: TRBV19

DNA: TGCGCCAGCAGCCAAGTTAGCGGGCCCACAGATACGCAGTATTTT
CDR3: CASSQVSGPTDTQYF
D: TRBD2
J: TRBJ2-3
size: -
V: TRBV4-1

DNA: TGTGCCAGCAGTGAATTCAGGTCTGGAAACACCATATATTTT
CDR3: CASSEFRSGNTIYF
D: -
J: TRBJ1-3
size: -
V: TRBV2

DNA: TGCGCCAGCACCGAGCGAGGATTACAAGAGACCCAGTACTTC
CDR3: CASTERGLQETQYF
D: -
J: TRBJ2-5
size: -
V: TRBV10-2

DNA: TGTGCCAGCAGTTTATCTGCAGGCACAGATACGCAGTATTTT
CDR3: CASSLSAGTDTQYF
D: -
J: TRBJ2-3
size: -
V: TRBV28

DNA: TGTGCCAGCAGCCGGAGACAGGGCCAGCTGAACACTGAAGCTTTCTTT
CDR3: CASSRRQGQLNTEAFF
D: TRBD1
J: TRBJ1-1
size: -
V: TRBV14

DNA: TGTGCCAGCAGTGGACAGTACCAAGAGACCCAGTACTTC
CDR3: CASSGQYQETQYF
D: -
J: TRBJ2-5
size: -
V: TRBV2

DNA: TGTGCCAGCAGCCTGACTAGCGGGGGGGCGGGCACCGGGGAGCTGTTTTTT
CDR3: CASSLTSGGAGTGELFF
D: TRBD2
J: TRBJ2-2
size: -
V: TRBV9

DNA: TGTGCCAGCAGCCCCACGGCTACAGGGAACTATGGCTACACCTTC
CDR3: CASSPTATGNYGYTF
D: -
J: TRBJ1-2
size: -
V: TRBV7-2

DNA: TGTGCCAGCAGCGCCGGCCTAGGTGGACTGGCCTCTGGAAACACCATATATTTT
CDR3: CASSAGLGGLASGNTIYF
D: -
J: TRBJ1-3
size: few
V: TRBV9

DNA: TGTGCCAGCAGTTTTGCGGACTACACTAGCACAGATACGCAGTATTTT
CDR3: CASSFADYTSTDTQYF
D: -
J: TRBJ2-3
size: -
V: TRBV28

DNA: TGTGCCAGCAGTTACGCGGGACGTCAGCATTTT
CDR3: CASSYAGRQHF
D: -
J: TRBJ1-5
size: -
V: TRBV6-5

DNA: TGTGCCAGCACCACCTCGTCGGGACAGGGGATATCACCCCTCCACTTT
CDR3: CASTTSSGQGISPLHF
D: TRBD1
J: TRBJ1-6
size: -
V: TRBV27

DNA: TGTGCCAGCAGTGAGGGGAGGGCATTTGAAGCTTTCTTT
CDR3: CASSEGRAFEAFF
D: -
J: TRBJ1-1
size: -
V: TRBV25-1

DNA: TGTGCCAGCTCACCAGGGCAGTTGAACAAAAACATTCAGTACTTC
CDR3: CASSPGQLNKNIQYF
D: -
J: TRBJ2-4
size: -
V: TRBV18

DNA: TGTGCCCGGACAGATCTTATGAACACTGAAGCTTTCTTT
CDR3: CARTDLMNTEAFF
D: -
J: TRBJ1-1
size: -
V: TRBV30

DNA: TGTGCCAGCAGCTTAGCATCCCTGACTAGCGGCCAAGAGACCCAGTACTTC
CDR3: CASSLASLTSGQETQYF
D: TRBD2
J: TRBJ2-5
size: -
V: TRBV11-2

DNA: TGTGCCAGCAGCTTCGACAGGGGGAGGGAGACCCAGTACTTC
CDR3: CASSFDRGRETQYF
D: TRBD1
J: TRBJ2-5
size: -
V: TRBV11-2

DNA: TGTGCCAGCAGCCCAGGGACAGCTGGAAACACCATATATTTT
CDR3: CASSPGTAGNTIYF
D: TRBD1
J: TRBJ1-3
size: -
V: TRBV7-9

DNA: TGTGCCAGCAGCCCCCCCCCGAATGAGCAGTTCTTC
CDR3: CASSPPPNEQFF
D: -
J: TRBJ2-1
size: -
V: TRBV7-8

DNA: TGTGCCAGCTCACTCACCCCGGGGAGTTATTCCAATGAGCAGTTCTTC
CDR3: CASSLTPGSYSNEQFF
D: -
J: TRBJ2-1
size: -
V: TRBV18

DNA: TGCGCCAGCAGCTTGGGACAAGGACACGGGGAGCTGTTTTTT
CDR3: CASSLGQGHGELFF
D: -
J: TRBJ2-2
size: -
V: TRBV5-1

DNA: TGTGCCAGCAGTTACAGTGCGGGGAAGATCGGTGGCTACGAGCAGTACTTC
CDR3: CASSYSAGKIGGYEQYF
D: -
J: TRBJ2-7
size: -
V: TRBV6-2/TRBV6-3

DNA: TGTGCCAGCTCACCGGACAGGGTGTCCTACGAGCAGTACTTC
CDR3: CASSPDRVSYEQYF
D: TRBD1
J: TRBJ2-7
size: -
V: TRBV18

DNA: TGTGCCAGCAGCGGACAGGCTCCCTACGAGCAGTACTTC
CDR3: CASSGQAPYEQYF
D: TRBD1
J: TRBJ2-7
size: -
V: TRBV6-5

DNA: TGTGCCAGCAGCTTAGTTACAGGCGTTAATGAAAAACTGTTTTTT
CDR3: CASSLVTGVNEKLFF
D: -
J: TRBJ1-4
size: -
V: TRBV11-2

DNA: TGTGCCAGCAGCGTAGAGGGACTAGCGGGGGGGCTGGGAGACAATGAGCAGTTCTTC
CDR3: CASSVEGLAGGLGDNEQFF
D: TRBD2
J: TRBJ2-1
size: -
V: TRBV9

DNA: TGTGCCAAACTTGGGACTAGCGGGGGCCTCCAAGAGACCCAGTACTTC
CDR3: CAKLGTSGGLQETQYF
D: TRBD2
J: TRBJ2-5
size: -
V: TRBV6-4

DNA: TGTGCCAGCAGCTCCGGGACAGGATCCTACGAGCAGTACTTC
CDR3: CASSSGTGSYEQYF
D: TRBD1
J: TRBJ2-7
size: -
V: TRBV13

DNA: TGTGCCAGCAGCGGAGGGAGGGCCATCTTCGGGGAGCTGTTTTTT
CDR3: CASSGGRAIFGELFF
D: TRBD2
J: TRBJ2-2
size: -
V: TRBV6-2/TRBV6-3

DNA: TGCGCCAGCAGCCGCGTAGGACAGGGGGCAGGCATTCAGTACTTC
CDR3: CASSRVGQGAGIQYF
D: TRBD1
J: TRBJ2-4
size: -
V: TRBV5-1

DNA: TGTGCCAGCAGTTTAAGGGAGGGAGAGACCCAGTACTTC
CDR3: CASSLREGETQYF
D: TRBD2
J: TRBJ2-5
size: -
V: TRBV12-3/TRBV12-4

DNA: TGCGCCAGCAGCCAAGATTTTATGGCGGCGGGCGATGAAAAACTGTTTTTT
CDR3: CASSQDFMAAGDEKLFF
D: -
J: TRBJ1-4
size: -
V: TRBV4-3